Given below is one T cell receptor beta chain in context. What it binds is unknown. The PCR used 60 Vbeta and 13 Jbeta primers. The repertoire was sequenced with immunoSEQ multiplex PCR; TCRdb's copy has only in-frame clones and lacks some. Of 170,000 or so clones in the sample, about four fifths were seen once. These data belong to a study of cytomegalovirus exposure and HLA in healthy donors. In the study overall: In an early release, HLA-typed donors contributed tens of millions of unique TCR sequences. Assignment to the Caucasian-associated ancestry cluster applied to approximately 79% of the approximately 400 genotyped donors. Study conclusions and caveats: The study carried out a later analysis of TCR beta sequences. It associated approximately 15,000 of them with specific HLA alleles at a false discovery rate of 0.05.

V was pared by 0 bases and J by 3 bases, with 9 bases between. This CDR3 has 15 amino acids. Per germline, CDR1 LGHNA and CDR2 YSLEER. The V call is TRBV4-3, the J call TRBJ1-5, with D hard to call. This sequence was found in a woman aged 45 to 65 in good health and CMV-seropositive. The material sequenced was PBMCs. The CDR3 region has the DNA TGCGCCAGCAGCCAAGATACGAGGTCCAATCAGCCCCAGCATTTT. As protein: CASSQDTRSNQPQHF.